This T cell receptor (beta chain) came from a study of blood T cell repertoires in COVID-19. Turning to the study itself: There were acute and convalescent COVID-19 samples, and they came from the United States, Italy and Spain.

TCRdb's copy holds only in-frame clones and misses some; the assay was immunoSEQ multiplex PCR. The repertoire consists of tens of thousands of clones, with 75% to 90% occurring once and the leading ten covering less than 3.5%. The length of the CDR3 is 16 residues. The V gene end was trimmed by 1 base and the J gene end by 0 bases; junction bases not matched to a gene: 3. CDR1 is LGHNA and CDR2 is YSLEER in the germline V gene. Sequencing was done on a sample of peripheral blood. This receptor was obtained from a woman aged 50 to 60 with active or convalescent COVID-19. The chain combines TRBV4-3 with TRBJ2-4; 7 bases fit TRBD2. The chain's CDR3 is CASSQGASGAKNIQYF. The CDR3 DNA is TGCGCCAGCAGCCAAGGGGCTAGCGGAGCCAAAAACATTCAGTACTTC.